Sequencing of this TCR beta chain was carried out in a study of identical twins. Study-wide results and limits: Alpha sequences out of frame and shared by twins had excess low generation probability. There is a chance that invariant MAIT and iNKT cells partially muddied zero-insertion analyses.

A note on this clonotype: Its antigen is undetermined.

Template switching added a universal primer site, and cDNA bore unique molecular identifiers. TCRdb reprocessed the 5' RACE reads with MiXCR, giving one entry per CDR3 protein. The sample contains 15,000 to 20,000 distinct CDR3 sequences, 55% to 75% of which appear only once. This TCR came from a woman aged 18-30 years in good health. This table probably holds off-target reads from a library built for another chain. The material sequenced was memory (CD45RO+) T cells sorted from blood.

The DNA for the CDR3 is TGTGCCACCAGCAGACCGAGGGAAGGGTTATCAGGCTACACCTTC. It is translated as CATSRPREGLSGYTF. This chain connects TRBV15 to TRBJ1-2; D gene unclear. The CDR3 loop spans 15 amino acids. The germline gives CDR1 LNHNV, CDR2 YYDKDF (reference sequence). V lost 2 bases to trimming and J lost 8 bases, with 18 bases between them.